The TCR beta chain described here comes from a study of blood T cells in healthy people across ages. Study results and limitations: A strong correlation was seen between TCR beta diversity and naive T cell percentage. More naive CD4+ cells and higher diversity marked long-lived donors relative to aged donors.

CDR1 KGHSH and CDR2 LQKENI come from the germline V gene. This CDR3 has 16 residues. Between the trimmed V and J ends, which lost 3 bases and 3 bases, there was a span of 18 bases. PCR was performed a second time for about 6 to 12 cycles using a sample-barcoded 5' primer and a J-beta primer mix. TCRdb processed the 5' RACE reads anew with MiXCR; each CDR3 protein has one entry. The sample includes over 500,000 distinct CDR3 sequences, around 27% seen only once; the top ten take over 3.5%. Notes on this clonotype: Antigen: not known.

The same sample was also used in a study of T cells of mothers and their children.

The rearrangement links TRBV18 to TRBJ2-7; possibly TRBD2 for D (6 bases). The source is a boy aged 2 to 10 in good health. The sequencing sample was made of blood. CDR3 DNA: TGTGCCAGCTCACCGCTGGGGACTCCTACGCACTACGAGCAGTACTTC. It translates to CASSPLGTPTHYEQYF.